This T cell receptor (beta chain) was recorded in a study of CD8 T cells in Susac syndrome. General study results and limits: The study admitted that it had a relatively small number of individuals in its TCR sequencing and HLA analysis.

RNA was extracted with the RNeasy kit, and a quantity of roughly 0.5 to 1 ug was reverse transcribed using random hexamers. Across 54 Vbeta and 13 Jbeta, TCR beta CDR3 was amplified with immunoSEQ multiplex PCR. Via MiXCR, TCRdb re-called the immunoSEQ multiplex PCR reads, giving one row per CDR3 protein. The table has 130,000 to 150,000 distinct CDR3 sequences, less than 95% seen once. The CDR3 has 17 residues. Losses at the gene ends were 3 bases for V and 9 bases for J; bases not matched to a gene: 14. Per the germline V gene, CDR1 is MGHRA and CDR2 is YSYEKL. Concerning this clonotype: The antigen is unknown.

TCR beta from blood CD8+ and CD4+ T cells was sequenced. Negative isolation was used for CD8+ and CD4+ T cells, and FACS enrichment was applied to TEMRA cells. V gene TRBV4-1 combines with J gene TRBJ2-1; 10 bases map to TRBD1. The sample consisted of CD4+ T cells from PBMCs. The sequence came from a human donor in good health. The CDR3 here is CASSHLPMGTGDSEQFF. DNA for the CDR3: TGCGCCAGCAGCCATCTCCCTATGGGGACAGGGGACAGTGAGCAGTTCTTC.